This is a list of T cell receptor beta chains from one sample in a study of CD8 T cells in ankylosing spondylitis. TCRdb re-called the 5' RACE reads with MiXCR, one entry per CDR3 protein. This sample has some 87,000 distinct CDR3 sequences; about 9% occur once, and the top ten carry 5.1%. Sequencing was performed on blood, either unsorted or a sorted T cell fraction (not recorded which). The receptor set was obtained from a male donor with ankylosing spondylitis or in good health (not recorded which). CDR3s include the opening cysteine and the closing phenylalanine or tryptophan. The order of the fields is D gene, V gene, clone size, J gene, CDR3 DNA, CDR3 protein. A D gene is named only where the DNA matches it firmly. The size entry is marked missing in some rows and otherwise reads once, few, many or a size class.

>TRBD1|TRBV12-3/TRBV12-4|many|TRBJ2-5
TGTGCCAGCAGGGTACAGGGGATAGAGACCCAGTACTTC
CASRVQGIETQYF
>.|TRBV20-1|many|TRBJ2-7
TGCAGTGCTAGTGGGGTATCAGGTCCTGCCTACGAGCAGTACTTC
CSASGVSGPAYEQYF
>TRBD2|TRBV20-1|many|TRBJ2-7
TGCAGTGCCCCGGAAGGGACTAGCGGTGTCGGGTCCTACGAGCAGTACTTC
CSAPEGTSGVGSYEQYF
>.|TRBV12-3/TRBV12-4|many|TRBJ2-7
TGTGCCAGCAGTTTAGCGGCGTTATCGGGTTACGAGCAGTACTTC
CASSLAALSGYEQYF
>.|TRBV10-3|many|TRBJ2-7
TGTGCCATCAGTGATTCCAGGGGTACCTACGAGCAGTACTTC
CAISDSRGTYEQYF
>.|TRBV19|many|TRBJ1-2
TGTGCCAGTAGTATAGACCCAGGGGAAGTCGTCTATGGCTACACCTTC
CASSIDPGEVVYGYTF
>.|TRBV9|once|TRBJ2-3
TGTGCCAGCAGCGTCCGGGACTCAGATACGCAGTATTTT
CASSVRDSDTQYF
>TRBD2|TRBV4-2|many|TRBJ2-3
TGTGCCAGCAGCCAAGATTCTAGCGGGGTTGGAGATACGCAGTATTTT
CASSQDSSGVGDTQYF
>.|TRBV20-1|many|TRBJ1-5
TGCAGTGCTAGAACCACAGCGAGCAATCAGCCCCAGCATTTT
CSARTTASNQPQHF
>.|TRBV20-1|.|TRBJ2-6
TGCAGTGTGGGGTTAGGGGCCAACGTCCTGACTTTC
CSVGLGANVLTF
>.|TRBV5-1|many|TRBJ2-3
TGCGCCAGCAGCTTGGGATCCACAGAAACAGATACGCAGTATTTT
CASSLGSTETDTQYF
>TRBD2|TRBV28|many|TRBJ2-1
TGTGCCAGCAGTGCACCCTCACTAGCGGGGGGGGGCTATGAGCAGTTCTTC
CASSAPSLAGGGYEQFF
>.|TRBV23-1|many|TRBJ2-3
TGCGCCAGCACCCCGCCGCGGGGAACCGACACAGATACGCAGTATTTT
CASTPPRGTDTDTQYF
>.|TRBV4-1|many|TRBJ1-1
TGCGCCAGCAGCCGGGGCCTGGGAGTGAGGGGCAACACTGAAGCTTTCTTT
CASSRGLGVRGNTEAFF
>TRBD2|TRBV24-1|many|TRBJ2-1
TGTGCCACCAGTGATTATAAAGCGGGGGGCACTAATGAGCAGTTCTTC
CATSDYKAGGTNEQFF
>.|TRBV28|.|TRBJ2-7
TGTGCCAGCAGTCCCGAGGGGGTTTGGTACGAGCAGTACTTC
CASSPEGVWYEQYF
>TRBD1|TRBV4-2|many|TRBJ2-2
TGTGCCAGCAGCCAAGTTGGGACAGGGAGGTCCGGGGAGCTGTTTTTT
CASSQVGTGRSGELFF
>TRBD1|TRBV3-1|.|TRBJ1-5
TGTGCCAGCAGCCAGGCAGGGGGGCAGCCCCAGCATTTT
CASSQAGGQPQHF
>.|TRBV30|many|TRBJ1-4
TGTGCCTGGAGTGTTAAGAATGAAAAACTGTTTTTT
CAWSVKNEKLFF
>TRBD1|TRBV19|few|TRBJ1-2
TGTGCCAGTAGAGTACCGGGACAGGGGGTTCATGGCTACACCTTC
CASRVPGQGVHGYTF
>.|TRBV12-3/TRBV12-4|.|TRBJ2-3
TGTGCCAGCACCCGGGGTGTGGGAGGCACAGATACGCAGTATTTT
CASTRGVGGTDTQYF
>.|TRBV12-2|many|TRBJ2-1
TGTGCAAGTCGCTTCTCGGTCCGGGGGGGGGATGAGCAGTTCTTC
CASRFSVRGGDEQFF
>.|TRBV7-9|.|TRBJ2-7
TGTGCCAGCAGCTTAGCGATCGGGTACGAGCAGTACTTC
CASSLAIGYEQYF
>.|TRBV5-1|many|TRBJ2-3
TGCGCCAGCAGCTACGGACAAAGCACAGATACGCAGTATTTT
CASSYGQSTDTQYF
>.|TRBV29-1|few|TRBJ2-1
TGCAGCGTCCCGTGGATGGATGAGCAGTTCTTC
CSVPWMDEQFF
>.|TRBV3-1|many|TRBJ1-5
TGTGCCAGCAGCCAAGACAGAAATCAGCCCCAGCATTTT
CASSQDRNQPQHF
>.|TRBV5-6|many|TRBJ2-3
TGTGCCAGCAGCGGCGCCCCTGTGAACACAGATACGCAGTATTTT
CASSGAPVNTDTQYF
>TRBD2|TRBV11-2|many|TRBJ2-7
TGTGCCAGCAGCTTACGCGGGGGGCTACGCGAGCAGTACTTC
CASSLRGGLREQYF
>.|TRBV9|.|TRBJ2-7
.
CASSFGAGGSYEQYF
>.|TRBV20-1|many|TRBJ2-2
TGCAGTATCAGATCAGGGAGCACCGGGGAGCTGTTTTTT
CSIRSGSTGELFF
>.|TRBV6-5|many|TRBJ2-3
TGTGCCAGCAGTCCGCGGACAGTTCAAGTGCCTCGGAAAAGCACAGATACGCAGTATTTT
CASSPRTVQVPRKSTDTQYF
>.|TRBV20-1|many|TRBJ2-7
TGCAGTGCTAGGGACGGAAGGGGAACAATTCCCGGCGGCGAGCAGTACTTC
CSARDGRGTIPGGEQYF
>.|TRBV5-1|many|TRBJ1-1
TGCGCCAGCAGCCATCCAGGGGCTGAAGCTTTCTTT
CASSHPGAEAFF
>.|TRBV7-7|many|TRBJ1-1
TGTGCTAGCAGCCCCCAGGGGAGCACTGAAGCTTTCTTT
CASSPQGSTEAFF
>TRBD1|TRBV5-1|many|TRBJ1-1
TGCGCCAGCAGCGGGACAGGGGGGGACACTGAAGCTTTCTTT
CASSGTGGDTEAFF
>TRBD2|TRBV9|many|TRBJ2-5
TGTGCCAGCAGCAACGCGGGGGGCCCTCAAGAGACCCAGTACTTC
CASSNAGGPQETQYF
>.|TRBV5-1|many|TRBJ1-2
TGCGCCAGCAGCTTGGTAGGGACGGCTGGCTATGGCTACACCTTC
CASSLVGTAGYGYTF
>TRBD1|TRBV7-9|few|TRBJ1-1
TGTGCCAGCAGCTTAGGTCAGGGGGCCGGCACTGAAGCTTTCTTT
CASSLGQGAGTEAFF
>.|TRBV19|few|TRBJ1-1
TGTGCCAGTAGTATTGTTTCAGGCGGGGAAGCTTTCTTT
CASSIVSGGEAFF
>.|TRBV4-2|many|TRBJ2-3
TGTGCCAGCAGCCAAGACTTCTCAGGCACAGATACGCAGTATTTT
CASSQDFSGTDTQYF
>TRBD2|TRBV28|few|TRBJ2-3
TGTGCCAGCAGAGTAGCGGGAGACACAGATACGCAGTATTTT
CASRVAGDTDTQYF
>.|TRBV5-1|many|TRBJ1-1
TGCGCCAGCAGCTTGGAAGTGTCTCACACTGAAGCTTTCTTT
CASSLEVSHTEAFF
>TRBD2|TRBV5-1|many|TRBJ2-1
TGCGCCAGCAGCTTGGATAGCGGGGGCGACAATGAGCAGTTCTTC
CASSLDSGGDNEQFF
>TRBD1|TRBV29-1|many|TRBJ2-7
TGCAGCGTGATGGACAGGGGGCTATACGAGCAGTACTTC
CSVMDRGLYEQYF
>.|TRBV19|many|TRBJ1-4
TGTGCCAGTAGTTCCCGAGGAGGTGAAAAACTGTTTTTT
CASSSRGGEKLFF
>.|TRBV28|many|TRBJ2-6
TGTGCCAGCCACCGTACGTGGTCTGGGGCCAACGTCCTGACTTTC
CASHRTWSGANVLTF
>.|TRBV28|many|TRBJ2-7
TGTGCCAGCAGGACGCGGGGGCCCTACGAGCAGTACTTC
CASRTRGPYEQYF
>.|TRBV7-6|many|TRBJ2-3
TGTGCCAGCAGCCGACTAGGGATCCCTGCAGATACGCAGTATTTT
CASSRLGIPADTQYF
>.|TRBV3-1|many|TRBJ2-7
TGTGCCAGCAGCCAACAAAACTACGAGCAGTACTTC
CASSQQNYEQYF
>.|TRBV28|.|TRBJ2-3
TGTGCCAGCCCCCCGGGACATGGTAGCACAGATACGCAGTATTTT
CASPPGHGSTDTQYF
>TRBD2|TRBV5-1|.|TRBJ2-7
TGCGCCAGCAGCTTGGCCGGTAGCGGGGGTTCGGCAACCTACGAGCAGTACTTC
CASSLAGSGGSATYEQYF
>.|TRBV27|many|TRBJ1-2
TGTGCCAGCAGTAACTACAGGAACGGCTACACCTTC
CASSNYRNGYTF